This T cell receptor beta chain emerged from a study of vaccination effects on CD4 cells after COVID-19. Whole-study results and caveats: Convalescent patients were few in the study, and early post-infection timepoints were absent.

With the ViraFEST assay, the study expanded antigen-specific CD4+ T cells using viral peptide pools, then sequenced them. Scientists isolated CD4+ T cells after an approximately 10-day culture period ended. Recipients of the vaccine had no prior SARS-CoV-2 infection and negative nucleocapsid antibodies. Replacing half the medium with IL-2 medium was done on days 3 and 7. The repertoire was sequenced with immunoSEQ multiplex PCR; TCRdb's copy has only in-frame clones and lacks some. The data show approximately 68,000 clones, about 79% seen once. J gave up 6 bases and V 0 bases, and 0 bases lay outside the gene matches. Germline values: CDR1 MGHRA, CDR2 YSYEKL. There are 14 residues in the CDR3. Points on this clone: Its antigen is currently unknown.

V is TRBV4-1 and J is TRBJ1-2; 11 bases are shared with TRBD1. Sequencing was performed on CD4+ T cells from PBMCs cultured with SARS-CoV-2 spike peptides, taken before COVID-19 vaccination. The receptor was isolated from a human donor who received a COVID-19 vaccine. Written as DNA, the CDR3 is TGCGCCAGCAGCCAAGAGGGACAGGGGGATGGCTACACCTTC. Amino acids: CASSQEGQGDGYTF.